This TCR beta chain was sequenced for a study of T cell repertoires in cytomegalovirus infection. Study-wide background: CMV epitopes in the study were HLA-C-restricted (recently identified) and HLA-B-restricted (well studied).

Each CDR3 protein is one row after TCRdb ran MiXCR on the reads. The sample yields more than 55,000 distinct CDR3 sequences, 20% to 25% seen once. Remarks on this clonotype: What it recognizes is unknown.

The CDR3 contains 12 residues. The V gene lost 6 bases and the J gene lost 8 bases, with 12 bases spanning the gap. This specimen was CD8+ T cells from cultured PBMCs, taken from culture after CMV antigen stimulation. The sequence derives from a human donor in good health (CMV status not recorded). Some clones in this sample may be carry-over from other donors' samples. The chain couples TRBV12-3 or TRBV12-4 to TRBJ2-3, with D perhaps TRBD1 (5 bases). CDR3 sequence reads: CASSLGAGTQYF. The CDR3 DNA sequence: TGTGCCAGCAGCCTAGGGGCTGGTACGCAGTATTTT.